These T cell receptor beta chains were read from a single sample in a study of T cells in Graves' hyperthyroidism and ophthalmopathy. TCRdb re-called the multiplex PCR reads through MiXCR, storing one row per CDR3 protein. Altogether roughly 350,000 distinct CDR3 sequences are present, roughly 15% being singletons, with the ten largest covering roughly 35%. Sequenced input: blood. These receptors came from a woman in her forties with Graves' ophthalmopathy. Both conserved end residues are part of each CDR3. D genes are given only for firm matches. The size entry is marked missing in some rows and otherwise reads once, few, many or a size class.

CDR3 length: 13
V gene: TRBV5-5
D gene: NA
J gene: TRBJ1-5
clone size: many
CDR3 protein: CASSLSVGQPQHF
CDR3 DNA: TGTGCCAGCAGCTTGTCGGTCGGTCAGCCCCAGCATTTT

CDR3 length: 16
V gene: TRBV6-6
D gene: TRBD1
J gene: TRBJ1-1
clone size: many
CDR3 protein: CASSYRPGGSNTEAFF
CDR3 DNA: TGTGCCAGCAGTTACAGGCCAGGGGGATCGAACACTGAAGCTTTCTTT

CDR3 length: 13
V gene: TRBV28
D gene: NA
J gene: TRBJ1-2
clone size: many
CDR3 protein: CASGSTMSHGYTF
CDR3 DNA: TGTGCCAGCGGTTCGACCATGAGCCATGGCTACACCTTC

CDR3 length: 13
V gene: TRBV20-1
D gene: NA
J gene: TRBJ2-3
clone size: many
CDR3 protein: CSARSGARDTQYF
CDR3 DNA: TGCAGTGCTAGGTCAGGGGCCAGAGATACGCAGTATTTT

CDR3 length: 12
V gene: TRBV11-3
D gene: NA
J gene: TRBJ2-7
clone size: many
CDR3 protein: CASSGAVYEQYF
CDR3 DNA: TGTGCCAGTTCCGGGGCGGTCTACGAGCAGTACTTC

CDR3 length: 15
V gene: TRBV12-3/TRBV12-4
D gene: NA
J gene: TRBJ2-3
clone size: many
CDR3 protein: CATSTGGVGTDTQYF
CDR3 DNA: TGTGCCACCTCAACCGGAGGGGTCGGCACAGATACGCAGTATTTT

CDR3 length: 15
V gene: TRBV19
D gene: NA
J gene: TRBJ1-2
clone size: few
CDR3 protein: CASSNRAGTAYGYTF
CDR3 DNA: TGTGCCAGTAGTAATCGGGCAGGGACGGCCTATGGCTACACCTTC

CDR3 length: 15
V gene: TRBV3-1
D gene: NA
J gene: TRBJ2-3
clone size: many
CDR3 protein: CASSQFERGTDTQYF
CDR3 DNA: TGTGCCAGCAGCCAATTTGAGCGGGGCACAGATACGCAGTATTTT

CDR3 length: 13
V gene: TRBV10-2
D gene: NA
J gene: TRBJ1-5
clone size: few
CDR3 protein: CASSEGGGQPQHF
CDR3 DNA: TGCGCCAGCAGTGAAGGGGGGGGTCAGCCCCAGCATTTT

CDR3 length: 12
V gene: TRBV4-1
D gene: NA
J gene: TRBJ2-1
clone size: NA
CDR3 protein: CASSQVGREQFF
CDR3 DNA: TGCGCCAGCAGCCAAGTCGGTAGGGAGCAGTTCTTC

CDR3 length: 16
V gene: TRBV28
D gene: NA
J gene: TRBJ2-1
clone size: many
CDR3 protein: CASRGRESSFYNEQFF
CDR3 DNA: TGTGCCAGCCGGGGGCGGGAGTCTTCATTCTACAATGAGCAGTTCTTC

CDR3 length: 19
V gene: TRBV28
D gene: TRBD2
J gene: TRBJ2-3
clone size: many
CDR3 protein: CASRLPHRTSGRDGDTQYF
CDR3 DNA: TGTGCCAGCAGGCTTCCCCACCGGACTAGCGGGAGGGATGGGGATACGCAGTATTTT

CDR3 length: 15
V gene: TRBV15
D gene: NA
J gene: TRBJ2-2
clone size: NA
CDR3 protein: CATSRAGSHTGELFF
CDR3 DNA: TGTGCCACCAGCAGAGCCGGGAGTCACACCGGGGAGCTGTTTTTT

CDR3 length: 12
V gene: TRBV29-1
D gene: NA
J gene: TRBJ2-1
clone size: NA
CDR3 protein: CSVVRRNNEQFF
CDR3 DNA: TGCAGCGTTGTTCGGCGGAACAATGAGCAGTTCTTC

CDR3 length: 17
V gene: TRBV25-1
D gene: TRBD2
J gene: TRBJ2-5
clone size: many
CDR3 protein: CASSAGLAGAGGETQYF
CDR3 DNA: TGTGCCAGCAGCGCCGGACTAGCGGGAGCAGGGGGGGAGACCCAGTACTTC

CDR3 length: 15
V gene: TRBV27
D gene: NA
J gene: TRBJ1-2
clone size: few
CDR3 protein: CASSQRTATNYGYTF
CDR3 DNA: TGTGCCAGCAGTCAAAGGACAGCCACTAACTATGGCTACACCTTC

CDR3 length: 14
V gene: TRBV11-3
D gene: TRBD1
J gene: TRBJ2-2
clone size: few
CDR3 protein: CASSWGQYGGELFF
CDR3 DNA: TGTGCCAGCAGCTGGGGACAGTATGGCGGGGAGCTGTTTTTT

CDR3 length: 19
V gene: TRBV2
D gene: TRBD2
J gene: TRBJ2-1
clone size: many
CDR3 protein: CASSYLGLAGGPGVNEQFF
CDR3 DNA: TGTGCCAGCAGTTACCTTGGACTAGCGGGAGGGCCGGGAGTGAATGAGCAGTTCTTC

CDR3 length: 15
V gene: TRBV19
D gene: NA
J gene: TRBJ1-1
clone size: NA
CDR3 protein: CASSSRLEGRMAAFF
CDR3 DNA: TGTGCCAGTAGTTCCCGCCTCGAGGGGCGGATGGCTGCTTTCTTT

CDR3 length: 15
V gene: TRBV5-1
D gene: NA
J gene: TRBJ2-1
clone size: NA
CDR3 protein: CASSLYPQGWNEQFF
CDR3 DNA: TGCGCCAGCAGCTTGTATCCTCAGGGTTGGAATGAGCAGTTCTTC

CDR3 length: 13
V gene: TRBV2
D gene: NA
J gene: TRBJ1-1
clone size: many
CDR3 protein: CASSEARYTEAFF
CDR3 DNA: TGTGCCAGCAGTGAAGCTCGGTACACTGAAGCTTTCTTT

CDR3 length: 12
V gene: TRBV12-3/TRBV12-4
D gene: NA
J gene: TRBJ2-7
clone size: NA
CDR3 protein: CASSQEADEQYF
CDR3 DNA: TGTGCCAGCAGCCAAGAAGCGGACGAGCAGTACTTC

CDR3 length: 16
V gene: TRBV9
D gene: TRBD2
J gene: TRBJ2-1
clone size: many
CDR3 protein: CASMRGSGNSYNEQFF
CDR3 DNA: TGTGCCAGCATGAGAGGTAGCGGGAACTCCTACAATGAGCAGTTCTTC

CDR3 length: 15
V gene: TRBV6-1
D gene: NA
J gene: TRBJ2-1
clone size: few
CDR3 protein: CASSPTGATYNEQFF
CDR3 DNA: TGTGCCAGCAGTCCTACGGGGGCAACCTACAATGAGCAGTTCTTC

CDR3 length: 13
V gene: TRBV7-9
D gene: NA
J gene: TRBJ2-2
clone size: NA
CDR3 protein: CAIPGRYTGELFF
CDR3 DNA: TGTGCCATCCCCGGTCGTTACACCGGGGAGCTGTTTTTT

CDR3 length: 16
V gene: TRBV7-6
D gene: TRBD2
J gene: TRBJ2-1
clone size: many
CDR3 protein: CASSSITSGGYNEQFF
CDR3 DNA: TGTGCCAGCAGCTCAATAACTAGCGGGGGGTACAATGAGCAGTTCTTC

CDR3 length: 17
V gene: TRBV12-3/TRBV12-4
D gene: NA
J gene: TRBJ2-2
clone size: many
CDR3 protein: CASSPLSQRPNTGELFF
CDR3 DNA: TGTGCCAGCAGCCCTCTCTCCCAAAGACCGAACACCGGGGAGCTGTTTTTT

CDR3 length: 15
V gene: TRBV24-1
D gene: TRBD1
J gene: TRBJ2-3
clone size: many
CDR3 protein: CATSDPSGTANTQYF
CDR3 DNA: TGTGCCACCAGTGACCCGTCCGGGACAGCAAATACGCAGTATTTT

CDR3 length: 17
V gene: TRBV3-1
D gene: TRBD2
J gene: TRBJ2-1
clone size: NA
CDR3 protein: CASSHVILAGLYNEQFF
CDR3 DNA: TGTGCCAGCAGCCACGTAATACTAGCGGGCCTATACAATGAGCAGTTCTTC

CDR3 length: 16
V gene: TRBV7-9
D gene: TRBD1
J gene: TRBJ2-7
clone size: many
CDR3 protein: CASSLSGTVSSYEQYF
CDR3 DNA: TGTGCCAGCAGCTTAAGTGGGACAGTGTCTTCCTACGAGCAGTACTTC

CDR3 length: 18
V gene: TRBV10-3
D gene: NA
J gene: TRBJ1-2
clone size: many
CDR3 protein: CAIRIEDRVGIANYGYTF
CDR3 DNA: TGTGCCATCAGGATCGAAGACAGAGTGGGTATTGCTAACTATGGCTACACCTTC

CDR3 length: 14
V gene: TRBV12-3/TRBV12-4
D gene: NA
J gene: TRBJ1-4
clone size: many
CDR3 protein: CASSYSGQDEKLFF
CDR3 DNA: TGTGCCAGCAGTTACTCCGGGCAGGACGAAAAACTGTTTTTT

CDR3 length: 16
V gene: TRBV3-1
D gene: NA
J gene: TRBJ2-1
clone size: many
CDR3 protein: CASSHSGKSSYNEQFF
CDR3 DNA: TGTGCCAGCAGCCATTCTGGTAAGAGCTCCTACAATGAGCAGTTCTTC

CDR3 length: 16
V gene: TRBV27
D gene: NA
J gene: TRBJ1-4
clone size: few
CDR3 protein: CASSSQVITTNERLFF
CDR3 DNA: TGTGCCAGCAGTTCCCAGGTTATTACAACTAATGAAAGACTGTTTTTT

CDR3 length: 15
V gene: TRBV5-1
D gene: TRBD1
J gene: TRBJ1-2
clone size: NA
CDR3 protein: CASSSTTGGGHGYTF
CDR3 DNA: TGCGCCAGCAGCTCCACGACAGGGGGCGGGCATGGCTACACCTTC

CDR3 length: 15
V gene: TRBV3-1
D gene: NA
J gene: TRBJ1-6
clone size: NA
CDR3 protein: CASSQESGTHSPLHF
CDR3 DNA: TGTGCCAGCAGCCAAGAAAGCGGGACCCATTCACCCCTCCACTTT

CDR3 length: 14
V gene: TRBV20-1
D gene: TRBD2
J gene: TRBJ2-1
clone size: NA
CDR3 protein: CSARPGLAGNEQFF
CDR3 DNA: TGCAGTGCTAGACCGGGACTAGCCGGCAATGAGCAGTTCTTC

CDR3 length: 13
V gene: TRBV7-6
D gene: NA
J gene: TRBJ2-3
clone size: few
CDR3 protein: CASSPNLQDTQYF
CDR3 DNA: TGTGCCAGCAGCCCGAATCTTCAGGATACGCAGTATTTT

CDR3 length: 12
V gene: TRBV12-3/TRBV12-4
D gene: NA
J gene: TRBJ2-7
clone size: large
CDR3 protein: CASRQGSSEQYF
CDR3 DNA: TGTGCCAGCAGACAGGGTTCGTCTGAGCAGTACTTC

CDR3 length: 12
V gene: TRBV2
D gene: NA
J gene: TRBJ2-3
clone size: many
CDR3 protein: CASRTRTDTQYF
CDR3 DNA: TGTGCCAGCAGAACACGCACAGATACGCAGTATTTT

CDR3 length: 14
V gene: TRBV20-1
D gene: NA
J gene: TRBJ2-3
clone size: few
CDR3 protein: CSARARNSTDTQYF
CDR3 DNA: TGCAGTGCTAGGGCGCGGAATAGCACAGATACGCAGTATTTT

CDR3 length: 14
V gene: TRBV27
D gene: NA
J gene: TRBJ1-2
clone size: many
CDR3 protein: CASSSSVRGYGYTF
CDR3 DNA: TGTGCCAGCAGTTCTTCCGTTCGTGGCTATGGCTACACCTTC

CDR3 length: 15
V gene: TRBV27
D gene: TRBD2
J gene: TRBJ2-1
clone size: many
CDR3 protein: CASSLPPGGAHEQFF
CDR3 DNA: TGTGCCAGCAGTTTACCTCCCGGGGGGGCCCATGAGCAGTTCTTC

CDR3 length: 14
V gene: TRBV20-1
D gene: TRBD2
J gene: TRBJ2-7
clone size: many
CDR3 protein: CSAGTSGDYYEQYF
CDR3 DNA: TGCAGTGCTGGGACTAGCGGGGACTACTACGAGCAGTACTTC

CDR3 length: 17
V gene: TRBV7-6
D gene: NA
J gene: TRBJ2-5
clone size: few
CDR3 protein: CASSPLERGLEQETQYF
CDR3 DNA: TGTGCCAGCAGCCCACTGGAGAGGGGTCTCGAACAAGAGACCCAGTACTTC

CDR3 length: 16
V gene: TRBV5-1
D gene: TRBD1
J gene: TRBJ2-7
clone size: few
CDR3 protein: CASSPWTGDYSYEQYF
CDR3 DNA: TGCGCCAGCAGCCCGTGGACAGGGGACTACTCCTACGAGCAGTACTTC

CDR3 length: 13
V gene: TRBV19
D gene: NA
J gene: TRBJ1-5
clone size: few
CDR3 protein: CASSIWGDQPQHF
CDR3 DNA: TGTGCCAGTAGTATTTGGGGAGATCAGCCCCAGCATTTT

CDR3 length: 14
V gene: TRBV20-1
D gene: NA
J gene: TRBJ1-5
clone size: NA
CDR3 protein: CSASQGDSNQPQHF
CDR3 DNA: TGCAGTGCTAGTCAAGGGGACAGCAATCAGCCCCAGCATTTT

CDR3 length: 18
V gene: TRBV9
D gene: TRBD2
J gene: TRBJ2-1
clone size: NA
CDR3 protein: CASSVRLGAGGLVDEQFF
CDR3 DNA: TGTGCCAGCAGCGTACGCTTAGGAGCGGGGGGGCTCGTAGATGAGCAGTTCTTC

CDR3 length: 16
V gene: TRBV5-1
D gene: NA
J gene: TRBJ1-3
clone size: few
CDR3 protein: CASSAGWGNSGNTIYF
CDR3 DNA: TGCGCCAGCAGCGCGGGCTGGGGAAATTCTGGAAACACCATATATTTT